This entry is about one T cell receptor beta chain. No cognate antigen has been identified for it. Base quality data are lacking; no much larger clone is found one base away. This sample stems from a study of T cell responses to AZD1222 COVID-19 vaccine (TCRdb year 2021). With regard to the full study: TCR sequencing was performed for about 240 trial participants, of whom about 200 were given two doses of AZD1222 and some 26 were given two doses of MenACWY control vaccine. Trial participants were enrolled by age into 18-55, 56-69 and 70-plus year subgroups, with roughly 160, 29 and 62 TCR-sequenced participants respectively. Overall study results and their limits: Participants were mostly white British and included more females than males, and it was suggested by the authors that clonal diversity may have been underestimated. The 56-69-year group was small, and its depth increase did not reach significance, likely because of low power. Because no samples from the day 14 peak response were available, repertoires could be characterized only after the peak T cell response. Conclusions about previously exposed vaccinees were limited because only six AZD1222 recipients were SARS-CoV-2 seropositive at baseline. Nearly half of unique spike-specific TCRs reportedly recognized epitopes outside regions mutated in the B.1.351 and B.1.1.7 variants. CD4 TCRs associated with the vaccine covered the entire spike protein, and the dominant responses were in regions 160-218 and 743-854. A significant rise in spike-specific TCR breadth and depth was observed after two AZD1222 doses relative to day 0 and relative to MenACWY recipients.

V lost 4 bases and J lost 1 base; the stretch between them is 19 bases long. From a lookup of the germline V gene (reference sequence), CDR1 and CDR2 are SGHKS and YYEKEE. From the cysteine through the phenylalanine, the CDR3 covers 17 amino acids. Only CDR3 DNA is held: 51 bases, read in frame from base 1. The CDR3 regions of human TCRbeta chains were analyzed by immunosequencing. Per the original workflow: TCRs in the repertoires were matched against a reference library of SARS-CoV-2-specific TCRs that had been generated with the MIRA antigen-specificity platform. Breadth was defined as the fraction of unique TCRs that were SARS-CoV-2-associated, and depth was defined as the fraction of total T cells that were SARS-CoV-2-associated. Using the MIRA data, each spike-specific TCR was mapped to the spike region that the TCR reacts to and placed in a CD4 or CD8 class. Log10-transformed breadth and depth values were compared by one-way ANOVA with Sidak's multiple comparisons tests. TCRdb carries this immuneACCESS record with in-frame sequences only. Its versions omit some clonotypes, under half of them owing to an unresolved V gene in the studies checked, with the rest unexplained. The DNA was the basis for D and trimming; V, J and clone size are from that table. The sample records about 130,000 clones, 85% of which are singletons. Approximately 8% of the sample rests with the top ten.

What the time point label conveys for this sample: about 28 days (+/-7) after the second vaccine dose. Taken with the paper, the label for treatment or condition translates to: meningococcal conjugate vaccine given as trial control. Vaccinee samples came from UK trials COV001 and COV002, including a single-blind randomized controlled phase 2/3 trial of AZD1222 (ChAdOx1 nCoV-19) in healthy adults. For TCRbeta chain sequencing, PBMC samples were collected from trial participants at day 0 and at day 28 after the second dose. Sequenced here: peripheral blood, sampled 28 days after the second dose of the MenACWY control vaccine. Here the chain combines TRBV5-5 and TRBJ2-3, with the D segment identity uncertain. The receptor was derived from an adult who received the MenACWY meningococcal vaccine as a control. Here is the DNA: TGTGCCAGCAGCCGCATTCCCCGCGAGCTGGGCACAGATACGCAGTATTTT. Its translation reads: CASSRIPRELGTDTQYF. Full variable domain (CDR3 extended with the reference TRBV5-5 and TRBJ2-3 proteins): DAGVTQSPTHLIKTRGQQVTLRCSPISGHKSVSWYQQVLGQGPQFIFQYYEKEERGRGNFPDRFSARQFPNYSSELNVNALLLGDSALYLCASSRIPRELGTDTQYFGPGTRLTVL.